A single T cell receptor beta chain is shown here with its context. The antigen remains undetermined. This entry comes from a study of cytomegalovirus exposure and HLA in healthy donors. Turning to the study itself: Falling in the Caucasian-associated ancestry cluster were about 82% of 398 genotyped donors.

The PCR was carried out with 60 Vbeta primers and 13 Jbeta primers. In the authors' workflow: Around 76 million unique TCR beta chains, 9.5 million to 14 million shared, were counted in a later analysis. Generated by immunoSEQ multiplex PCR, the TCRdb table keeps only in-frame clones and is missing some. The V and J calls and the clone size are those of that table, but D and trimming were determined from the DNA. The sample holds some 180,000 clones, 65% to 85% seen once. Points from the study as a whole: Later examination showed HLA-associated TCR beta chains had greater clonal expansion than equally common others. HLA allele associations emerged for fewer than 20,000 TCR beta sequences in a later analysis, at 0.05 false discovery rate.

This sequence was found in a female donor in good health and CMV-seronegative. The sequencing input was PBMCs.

CDR3 sequence (DNA): TGTGCCAGCAGTCGACTAGCGGGGGCCCAAGCTGATACGCAGTATTTT. Translating it yields CASSRLAGAQADTQYF. The chain combines TRBV6-4 with TRBJ2-3, with 12 bases fitting TRBD2. Germline V lookup: CDR1 MRHNA, CDR2 SNTAGT. The CDR3 totals 16 residues. Unmatched junction bases numbered 9, after V lost 5 bases and J lost 6 bases.